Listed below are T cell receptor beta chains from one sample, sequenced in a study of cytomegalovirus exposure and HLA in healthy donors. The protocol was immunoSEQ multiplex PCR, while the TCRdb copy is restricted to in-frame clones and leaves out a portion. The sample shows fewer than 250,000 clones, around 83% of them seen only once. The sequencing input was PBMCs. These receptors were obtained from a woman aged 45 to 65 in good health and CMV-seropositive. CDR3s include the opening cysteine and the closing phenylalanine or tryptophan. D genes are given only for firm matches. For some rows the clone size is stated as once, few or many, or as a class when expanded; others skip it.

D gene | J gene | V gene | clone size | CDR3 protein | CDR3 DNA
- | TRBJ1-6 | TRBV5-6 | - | CASSPYTGGSPLHF | TGTGCCAGCAGTCCTTATACCGGTGGTTCACCCCTCCACTTT
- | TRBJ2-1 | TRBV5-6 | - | CASSLEQIYNEQFF | TGTGCCAGCAGCTTGGAACAGATATACAATGAGCAGTTCTTC
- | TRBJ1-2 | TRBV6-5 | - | CASSREVVNYGYTF | TGTGCCAGCAGCCGTGAGGTCGTAAACTATGGCTACACCTTC
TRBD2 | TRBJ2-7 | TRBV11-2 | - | CASSPSGGTYEQYF | TGTGCCAGCAGCCCCAGCGGGGGTACCTACGAGCAGTACTTC
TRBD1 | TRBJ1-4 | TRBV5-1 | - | CASSFLTGSEEKLFF | TGCGCCAGCAGCTTCCTGACAGGGTCAGAGGAAAAACTGTTTTTT
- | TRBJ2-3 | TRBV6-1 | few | CASSEARLDTQYF | TGTGCCAGCAGTGAGGCAAGACTCGATACGCAGTATTTT
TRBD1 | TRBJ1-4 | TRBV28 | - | CASSLRQGDEKLFF | TGTGCCAGCAGTTTAAGACAGGGGGATGAAAAACTGTTTTTT
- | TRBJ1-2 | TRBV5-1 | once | CASSLGQGSGYTF | TGCGCCAGCAGCTTGGGGCAGGGCTCTGGCTACACCTTC
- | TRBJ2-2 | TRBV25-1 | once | CASNKAGQPPNTGELFF | TGTGCCAGCAATAAGGCAGGACAGCCTCCGAACACCGGGGAGCTGTTTTTT
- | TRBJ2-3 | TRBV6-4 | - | CASSEFQGGFGKTDTQYF | TGTGCCAGCAGTGAATTTCAGGGGGGATTTGGGAAGACAGATACGCAGTATTTT